This T cell receptor (beta chain) was retrieved from a study of shared clonotypes between healthy human individuals. Looked up from germline, CDR1 is SGHRS and CDR2 is YFSETQ. Trimming cost V 3 bases and J 0 bases, with 12 bases left between them. This CDR3 is built from 16 residues. General study results and limits: Sorted-subset samples were not fully sequenced, rarefaction indicated. Naive CD4 clonotype sharing across several donors was about 5.3%. Sampling covered nothing but blood. Tissue TCR repertoires likely differ from those found in blood.

About this clone itself: The antigen remains undetermined.

Sequencing used immunoSEQ multiplex PCR; TCRdb keeps in-frame clones, though not all of them. The repertoire holds over 850,000 clones, with around 82% as singletons. Sequencing used memory CD4+ T cells from PBMCs. Subset meaning: CD45RA-negative fraction. This receptor was identified in a man younger than 30 in good health. Some clones in this sample may be carry-over from other donors' samples. The genes are TRBV5-1 and TRBJ2-2; D possibly corresponds to TRBD2 (6 bases). CDR3 sequence (DNA): TGCGCCAGCAGCTCGCAACTAGCCACGAACACCGGGGAGCTGTTTTTT. Its translation: CASSSQLATNTGELFF.